One T cell receptor beta chain is described in this entry. This record comes from a study of shared clonotypes between healthy human individuals. Healthy HIV-negative adults without recent acute infections or vaccinations served as donors. Every immunoSEQ plate was one replicate of a subset's evenly spread DNA. The authors loaded 150 to 250 ng DNA, around 32,000 T cell genomes, into sorted-subset replicate PCRs. The protocol was immunoSEQ multiplex PCR, while the TCRdb copy is restricted to in-frame clones and leaves out a portion. The data show under 1,900,000 clones, approximately 98.5% seen once. V was trimmed by 0 bases and J by 3 bases, leaving 11 bases between them. This CDR3 is built from 15 residues. From germline, CDR1 is SGHVS and CDR2 FQNEAQ.

The chain employs TRBV7-8 and TRBJ2-5; D is perhaps TRBD2 (5 bases). Sequenced input: naive CD4+ T cells sorted from blood. Stated subset: CD45RA+ positively selected. The receptor was derived from a man younger than 45 in good health. CDR3 nucleotides: TGTGCCAGCAGCTTAGCCGGGAACATTAAAGAGACCCAGTACTTC. It specifies CASSLAGNIKETQYF.